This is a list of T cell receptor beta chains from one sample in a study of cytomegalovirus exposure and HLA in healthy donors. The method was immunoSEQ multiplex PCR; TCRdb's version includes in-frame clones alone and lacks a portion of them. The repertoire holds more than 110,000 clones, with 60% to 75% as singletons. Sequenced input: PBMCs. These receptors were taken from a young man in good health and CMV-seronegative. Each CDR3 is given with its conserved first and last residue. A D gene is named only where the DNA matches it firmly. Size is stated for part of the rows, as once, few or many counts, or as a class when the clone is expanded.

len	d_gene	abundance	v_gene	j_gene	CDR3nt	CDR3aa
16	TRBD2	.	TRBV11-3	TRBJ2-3	TGTGCCAGCAGCTCCGGACTAGCGGGACTCACAGATACGCAGTATTTT	CASSSGLAGLTDTQYF
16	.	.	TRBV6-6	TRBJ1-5	TGTGCCAGCAGTTACACGACTGGCGCCGGGGTCCAGCCCCAGCATTTT	CASSYTTGAGVQPQHF
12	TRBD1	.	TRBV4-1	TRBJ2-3	TGCGCCAGCAGCCGGGGACAGGATACGCAGTATTTT	CASSRGQDTQYF
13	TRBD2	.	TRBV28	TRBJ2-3	TGTGCCAGCCGGGGGGAGAGCACAGATACGCAGTATTTT	CASRGESTDTQYF
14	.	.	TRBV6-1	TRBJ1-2	TGTGCCAGCAGGGTGGACGGGGAGGGCTATGGCTACACCTTC	CASRVDGEGYGYTF
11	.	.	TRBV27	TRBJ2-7	TGTGCCAGCAGTTCCGTCTACGAGCAGTACTTC	CASSSVYEQYF
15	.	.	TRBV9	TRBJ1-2	TGTGCCAGCAGCTTACGGACAGACATTAACTATGGCTACACCTTC	CASSLRTDINYGYTF
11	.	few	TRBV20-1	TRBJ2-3	TGCAGTGCCCCACAGGCCGATACGCAGTATTTT	CSAPQADTQYF
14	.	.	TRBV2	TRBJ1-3	TGTGCCAGCAATGACCTAAGAAGTGGAAACACCATATATTTT	CASNDLRSGNTIYF
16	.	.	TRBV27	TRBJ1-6	TGTGCCAGCAGTTCCCCCGCGGCGGGGGAGTTTTCACCCCTCCACTTT	CASSSPAAGEFSPLHF
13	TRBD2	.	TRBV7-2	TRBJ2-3	TGTGCCCAAGCGGGGCCGGTCACAGATACGCAGTATTTT	CAQAGPVTDTQYF
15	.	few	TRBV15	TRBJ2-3	TGTGCCACCAGCAGAGAGAAGAGTCAAGCAGATACGCAGTATTTT	CATSREKSQADTQYF
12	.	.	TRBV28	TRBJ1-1	TGTGCCAGCAGTTTGAATGAGGGTTGGTCTTTCTTT	CASSLNEGWSFF
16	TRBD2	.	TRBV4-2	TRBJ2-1	TGTGCCAGCAGCAGACTAGCGGGGGAAGGCTACAATGAGCAGTTCTTC	CASSRLAGEGYNEQFF
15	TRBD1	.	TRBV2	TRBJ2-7	TGTGCCAGCACCCCCACGACAGGGGGCTGGTACGAGCAGTACTTC	CASTPTTGGWYEQYF
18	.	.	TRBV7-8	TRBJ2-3	TGTGCCAGCAGCCTCGGACGCGGGGAGGCGGGGTGGGCAGATACGCAGTATTTT	CASSLGRGEAGWADTQYF
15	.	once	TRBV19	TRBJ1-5	TGTGCCAGTAGTATAGTGGGCAGGGCCAATCAGCCCCAGCATTTT	CASSIVGRANQPQHF
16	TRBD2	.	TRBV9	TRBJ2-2	TGTGCCAGCACTCGACTAGCGGGTTCGAACACCGGGGAGCTGTTTTTT	CASTRLAGSNTGELFF
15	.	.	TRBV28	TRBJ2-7	TGTGCCAGCAGTTCCCATGACAGTCTGACCTACGAGCAGTACTTC	CASSSHDSLTYEQYF